This is a list of T cell receptor beta chains from one sample in a study of cytomegalovirus exposure and HLA in healthy donors. Measured with immunoSEQ multiplex PCR; TCRdb has only the in-frame clones, and not every one. Of around 170,000 clones in the sample, 82% were seen once. Sample: PBMCs. Every receptor here comes from a woman aged 18-29 years in good health and CMV-seronegative. Each CDR3 is given with its conserved first and last residue. Fields, in order: V gene, D gene, clone size, J gene, CDR3 protein, CDR3 DNA. A D gene is named only where the DNA matches it firmly. Clone size is not always given. Where it is, it says once, few, many or a class for expanded clones.

>TRBV9|.|.|TRBJ2-5
CASSSGPETQYF
TGTGCCAGCAGCTCTGGGCCGGAGACCCAGTACTTC
>TRBV6-5|TRBD1|few|TRBJ2-7
CASSYGQDLSYEQYF
TGTGCCAGCAGTTATGGACAGGACCTCTCCTACGAGCAGTACTTC
>TRBV5-1|.|.|TRBJ1-2
CASSLAGLSANYGYTF
TGCGCCAGCAGCTTGGCCGGTCTATCCGCTAACTATGGCTACACCTTC
>TRBV5-5|TRBD2|.|TRBJ2-1
CASSLSGSGDNEQFF
TGTGCCAGCAGTCTTAGCGGGTCTGGGGACAATGAGCAGTTCTTC
>TRBV13|.|.|TRBJ2-5
CASSRITGMETQYF
TGTGCCAGCAGCCGAATAACAGGGATGGAGACCCAGTACTTC
>TRBV30|TRBD2|.|TRBJ2-2
CAWNLLRTSGRPSVAGELFF
TGTGCCTGGAACCTACTAAGGACTAGCGGGAGGCCCTCTGTCGCCGGGGAGCTGTTTTTT
>TRBV30|.|few|TRBJ2-3
CAWSKSTDTQYF
TGTGCCTGGAGCAAAAGCACAGATACGCAGTATTTT
>TRBV2|TRBD1|.|TRBJ1-1
CASRETGLPNTEAFF
TGTGCCAGCAGGGAGACAGGGCTGCCGAACACTGAAGCTTTCTTT
>TRBV27|.|few|TRBJ1-5
CASSLAYSNQPQHF
TGTGCCAGCAGTTTGGCATATAGCAATCAGCCCCAGCATTTT
>TRBV9|.|.|TRBJ2-1
CASSLLGGDDEQFF
TGTGCCAGCAGCCTTTTGGGCGGGGACGATGAGCAGTTCTTC
>TRBV5-1|.|.|TRBJ2-5
CASSFLQETQYF
TGCGCCAGCAGCTTCCTCCAAGAGACCCAGTACTTC
>TRBV6-1|TRBD1|.|TRBJ1-5
CASSGIGTGNQPQHF
TGTGCCAGCAGTGGGATAGGGACAGGTAATCAGCCCCAGCATTTT
>TRBV29-1|TRBD1|.|TRBJ2-4
CSVGQGAKNIQYF
TGCAGCGTCGGACAGGGGGCCAAAAACATTCAGTACTTC
>TRBV5-8|.|.|TRBJ2-7
CASSFHARGSYEQYF
TGTGCCAGCAGCTTCCACGCCCGAGGGTCCTACGAGCAGTACTTC
>TRBV11-2|.|.|TRBJ1-1
CASSLQWGLPNTEAFF
TGTGCCAGCAGCTTACAATGGGGCCTCCCAAACACTGAAGCTTTCTTT
>TRBV4-2|.|.|TRBJ1-1
CASSQVLVGANTEAFF
TGTGCCAGCAGCCAAGTGTTGGTAGGAGCGAACACTGAAGCTTTCTTT
>TRBV6-1|TRBD1|.|TRBJ1-1
CASSPTGGGTEAFF
TGTGCCAGCAGTCCTACAGGGGGAGGCACTGAAGCTTTCTTT
>TRBV9|.|once|TRBJ2-5
CASSVQQGETQYF
TGTGCCAGCAGCGTACAACAGGGAGAGACCCAGTACTTC
>TRBV6-5|.|.|TRBJ1-2
CASSYSGRGYGYTF
TGTGCCAGCAGTTACTCTGGCAGGGGCTATGGCTACACCTTC
>TRBV5-4|.|.|TRBJ2-7
CASSLGTQISYEQYF
TGTGCCAGCAGCTTAGGGACACAGATCTCCTACGAGCAGTACTTC
>TRBV27|.|once|TRBJ1-2
CASSILIGAGWYGYTF
TGTGCCAGCAGTATCCTAATAGGGGCGGGGTGGTATGGCTACACCTTC
>TRBV7-9|.|.|TRBJ2-7
CASSRPDGVYEQYF
TGTGCCAGCAGCCGTCCCGACGGGGTCTACGAGCAGTACTTC
>TRBV4-2|.|.|TRBJ1-2
CASSQAANYGYTF
TGTGCCAGCAGCCAAGCAGCTAACTATGGCTACACCTTC
>TRBV10-2|.|once|TRBJ2-7
CASSEPGRGQTYEQYF
TGCGCCAGCAGTGAGCCGGGGCGGGGACAGACTTACGAGCAGTACTTC